Shown below are 25 T cell receptor beta chains from a single sample sequenced in a study of cytomegalovirus exposure and HLA in healthy donors. Measured with immunoSEQ multiplex PCR; TCRdb has only the in-frame clones, and not every one. The sample has 150,000 to 200,000 clones, 85% to 90% seen once. The sample comprised PBMCs. These receptors all stem from a woman younger than 30 in good health and CMV-seropositive.

The V gene is TRBV2, the J gene TRBJ2-3, with 8 bases lining up with TRBD2. This CDR3 is built from 16 residues. The germline V gene has CDR1 SNHLY and CDR2 FYNNEI. The V segment lost 3 bases and the J segment 3 bases; nucleotides outside the gene matches: 8. For the CDR3, the DNA is TGTGCCAGCAGTGAGCTCGCGGGAGGTGGGACAGATACGCAGTATTTT. Translating it yields CASSELAGGGTDTQYF.

This chain joins TRBV28 and TRBJ2-7; D is unresolved. The CDR3 sequence is 12 residues long. The V and J ends lost 6 bases and 3 bases respectively, with 9 bases between them. Germline V CDR1 and CDR2: MDHEN, SYDVKM. This chain's CDR3 is CASSVTGYEQYF. The CDR3 coding sequence is TGTGCCAGCAGCGTGACTGGCTACGAGCAGTACTTC.

The chain uses TRBV7-9 and TRBJ1-2; no definite D call. The CDR3 runs 12 residues. Germline V gives CDR1 SEHNR, CDR2 FQNEAQ (reference sequence). Trimming stripped 5 bases from V and 2 bases from J, with 6 bases between. The CDR3 loop is CASSNQNYGYTF. Written as DNA, the CDR3 is TGTGCCAGCAGCAACCAGAACTATGGCTACACCTTC.

A word on this clone: A far larger clone is one nucleotide away, so this likely arose from a read error. This rearrangement joins TRBV9 to TRBJ2-3; TRBD2 aligns across 11 bases. The V and J ends lost 5 bases and 0 bases, in that order; junction bases with no gene match: 2. Germline-derived CDR1 and CDR2 are SGDLS and YYNGEE. The CDR3 spans 15 residues. In nucleotides, the CDR3 is TGTGCCAGCAGTAGGACTAGCGGGAGCACAGATACGCAGTATTTT. Translation gives CASSRTSGSTDTQYF.

The genes are TRBV2 and TRBJ2-7, with a tentative D call TRBD1 (5 bases). In germline, CDR1 is SNHLY, CDR2 FYNNEI. The CDR3 consists of 12 residues. Deletions cut 8 bases from V and 8 bases from J, with 16 bases between. The CDR3, as DNA: TGTGCCAGCCGTGGAGATCAGGGCCAGCAGTACTTC. This gives the protein CASRGDQGQQYF.

The chain has TRBV6-5 and TRBJ2-1, with D perhaps TRBD2 (6 bases). CDR1 MNHEY and CDR2 SVGAGI come from the germline V gene. CDR3 size: 15 residues. The ends were cut back, 4 bases at V and 5 bases at J, with 15 bases in the middle. DNA for the CDR3: TGTGCCAGCAGTTCCGGGGGTTTGGGGCACAATGAGCAGTTCTTC. Translated: CASSSGGLGHNEQFF.

The V and J genes are TRBV7-3 and TRBJ2-5, with 9 nucleotides matching TRBD1. Germline V gene sequence: CDR1 SGHTA, CDR2 FQGTGA. Germline trimming cut 5 bases from V and 5 bases from J; bases unmatched to any gene: 12. The CDR3 is 16 residues long. In DNA, the CDR3 is TGTGCCAGCAGCCTCCCAACGACAGGGGGAGGGGAGACCCAGTACTTC. It encodes CASSLPTTGGGETQYF.

This clone was counted once. The chain has TRBV29-1 and TRBJ1-2; D may be TRBD1 (5 bases). Germline V gene data show CDR1 as SQVTM and CDR2 as ANQGSEA. This CDR3 has 13 residues. Trimming removed 0 bases from V and 8 bases from J, with 13 bases in between. This chain's CDR3 is CSVEDLGQRGYTF. Written as DNA, the CDR3 is TGCAGCGTTGAAGATCTTGGACAAAGGGGCTACACCTTC.

The chain combines TRBV9 with TRBJ2-5, with 10 bases that match TRBD1. V shed 4 bases and J 1 base; nucleotides not matched to a gene: 4. Germline lookup yields CDR1 SGDLS and CDR2 YYNGEE. CDR3 size: 15 residues. The CDR3 here is CASSSRTGGQETQYF. Written as DNA, the CDR3 is TGTGCCAGCAGCTCACGGACAGGGGGCCAAGAGACCCAGTACTTC.

The genes are TRBV7-3 and TRBJ2-1; 8 bases line up with TRBD1. The length of the CDR3 is 15 residues. Germline V gives CDR1 SGHTA, CDR2 FQGTGA. V shed 5 bases, J shed 2 bases, and the junction held 5 bases outside the gene matches. CDR3 nucleotide sequence: TGTGCCAGCAGCACCGACAGGGGCACCTACAATGAGCAGTTCTTC. This translates into CASSTDRGTYNEQFF.

The V call is TRBV19, the J call TRBJ2-1, with 13 positions matching TRBD2. Germline V gene lookup returns CDR1 LNHDA and CDR2 SQIVND (reference sequence). V was pared by 5 bases and J by 7 bases, with 8 bases of the junction left unmatched. There are 16 residues in the CDR3. DNA for the CDR3: TGTGCCAGTAGTCCGCGGACTAGCGGGAGTATAAATGAGCAGTTCTTC. It is translated as CASSPRTSGSINEQFF. Variable domain in full (rest from reference TRBV19 and TRBJ2-1): DGGITQSPKYLFRKEGQNVTLSCEQNLNHDAMYWYRQDPGQGLRLIYYSQIVNDFQKGDIAEGYSVSREKKESFPLTVTSAQKNPTAFYLCASSPRTSGSINEQFFGPGTRLTVL.

The rearrangement uses TRBV29-1 and TRBJ2-5, with D maybe TRBD2 (6 bases). In germline, CDR1 is SQVTM, CDR2 ANQGSEA. This CDR3 contains 13 residues. Deletions cut 3 bases from V and 4 bases from J, with 12 bases between. As DNA, the CDR3 is TGCAGCGTTGAGGTTGCGGGACGAGAGACCCAGTACTTC. Amino acids: CSVEVAGRETQYF.

The V gene is TRBV5-1, the J gene TRBJ1-2; 9 bases fit TRBD1. V trimming: 5 bases; J trimming: 2 bases; junction bases outside the gene matches: 13. The CDR3 covers 17 residues. The germline V gene encodes CDR1 SGHRS and CDR2 YFSETQ. This chain's CDR3 is CASRARQGEKGNYGYTF. The CDR3, as DNA: TGCGCCAGCAGGGCGAGACAGGGGGAGAAGGGAAACTATGGCTACACCTTC.

The chain couples TRBV9 to TRBJ2-2; 10 nucleotides align to TRBD1. Germline V gives CDR1 SGDLS, CDR2 YYNGEE. This CDR3 is 18 amino acids long. V trimming: 3 bases; J trimming: 3 bases; junction bases outside the gene matches: 11. DNA for the CDR3: TGTGCCAGCAGCGCAAGGACAGGGGGTATCTGGGACACCGGGGAGCTGTTTTTT. This sequence encodes CASSARTGGIWDTGELFF. Drawing the rest from reference TRBV9 and TRBJ2-2, the complete variable domain is DSGVTQTPKHLITATGQRVTLRCSPRSGDLSVYWYQQSLDQGLQFLIQYYNGEERAKGNILERFSAQQFPDLHSELNLSSLELGDSALYFCASSARTGGIWDTGELFFGEGSRLTVL.

This clone was found once. This rearrangement joins TRBV4-3 to TRBJ2-4, with 8 bases lining up with TRBD2. CDR1 is LGHNA, CDR2 YSLEER, per germline. V dropped 0 bases and J dropped 8; count of bases not matched to a gene: 9. The CDR3 runs 16 residues. The chain's CDR3 is CASSQDPGAGVDIQYF. CDR3 DNA: TGCGCCAGCAGCCAAGACCCCGGAGCGGGAGTGGACATTCAGTACTTC.

V usage is TRBV19 and J usage is TRBJ2-7; TRBD2 aligns across 13 bases. After removal of 10 bases from V and 2 bases from J, the junction contained 11 bases not matched to a gene. The CDR3 sequence is 16 residues long. Germline CDR1 LNHDA, CDR2 SQIVND (reference sequence). This CDR3 is CATALAGGQAAYEQYF. CDR3 bases: TGTGCCACCGCACTAGCGGGAGGGCAGGCGGCCTACGAGCAGTACTTC.

The chain joins TRBV7-3 to TRBJ2-7, with a possible D match to TRBD1 (7 bases). The CDR3 is 14 residues long. Looked up from germline, CDR1 is SGHTA and CDR2 is FQGTGA. The V gene lost 2 bases and the J gene lost 6 bases, with 14 bases spanning the gap. CDR3 nucleotides: TGTGCCAGCAGCTTACGTGGAGGGGGCGGCGAGCAGTACTTC. Residues: CASSLRGGGGEQYF. Full variable domain (outside the CDR3, taken from reference TRBV7-3 and TRBJ2-7): GAGVSQTPSNKVTEKGKYVELRCDPISGHTALYWYRQSLGQGPEFLIYFQGTGAADDSGLPNDRFFAVRPEGSVSTLKIQRTERGDSAVYLCASSLRGGGGEQYFGPGTRLTVT.

The chain carries TRBV6-5 and TRBJ2-1, with TRBD2 identical over 9 bases. The V gene end was trimmed by 7 bases and the J gene end by 6 bases; junction bases not matched to a gene: 10. This CDR3 is built from 15 residues. The germline V gene has CDR1 MNHEY and CDR2 SVGAGI. CDR3 sequence: CASTPPLAGSNEQFF. As DNA, the CDR3 is TGTGCCAGCACCCCTCCCCTAGCGGGGAGCAATGAGCAGTTCTTC.

This chain links TRBV7-8 with TRBJ2-5; D remains unclear. V was trimmed by 1 base and J by 2 bases, leaving 5 bases between them. This CDR3 has 13 residues. Germline CDR1 is SGHVS and CDR2 is FQNEAQ. CDR3: CASSLVRQETQYF. As DNA, the CDR3 is TGTGCCAGCAGCTTAGTTAGACAAGAGACCCAGTACTTC.

This clone has only one observation. The rearrangement uses TRBV5-4 and TRBJ1-1, with D unresolved. This CDR3 is built from 15 residues. CDR1 is SGHNT, CDR2 YYREEE, per germline (reference sequence). With 1 base removed from V and 1 base from J, the gap between germline ends came to 11 bases. CDR3 loop: CASSLSVSGNTEAFF. The CDR3, as DNA: TGTGCCAGCAGCTTGTCGGTCTCGGGGAACACTGAAGCTTTCTTT.

This chain links TRBV19 with TRBJ2-3; D is undetermined. The length of the CDR3 is 15 residues. Per the germline V gene, CDR1 is LNHDA and CDR2 is SQIVND (reference sequence). Trimming shortened V by 3 bases and J by 0 bases, and 10 bases separated the two germline ends. The CDR3 here is CASSMTDSSTDTQYF. Written as DNA, the CDR3 is TGTGCCAGTAGTATGACTGATTCTAGCACAGATACGCAGTATTTT.

This clone was counted only a few times. CDR3 in DNA: TGTGCCAGTAGTAAGGGACAGGGTCAAACCGGGGAGCTGTTTTTT. It encodes CASSKGQGQTGELFF. The V and J genes are TRBV19 and TRBJ2-2, with 9 bases aligning to TRBD1. The CDR3 covers 15 residues. Germline assignment: CDR1 LNHDA and CDR2 SQIVND (reference sequence). V was clipped by 4 bases and J by 5 bases; unmatched bases: 5.

J is TRBJ1-5 and V is TRBV7-8; possibly TRBD1 for D (6 bases). CDR1 and CDR2 from the germline V gene are SGHVS and FQNEAQ. The CDR3 is made up of 14 amino acids. V dropped 7 bases and J dropped 2 bases, with 12 bases sitting between them. The CDR3 is CASTRGGGNQPQHF. As DNA, the CDR3 is TGTGCCAGCACTCGAGGGGGGGGCAATCAGCCCCAGCATTTT. Based on the CDR3 plus reference TRBV7-8 and TRBJ1-5, the full variable domain is GAGVSQSPRYKVAKRGQDVALRCDPISGHVSLFWYQQALGQGPEFLTYFQNEAQLDKSGLPSDRFFAERPEGSVSTLKIQRTQQEDSAVYLCASTRGGGNQPQHFGDGTRLSIL.

The chain links TRBV2 to TRBJ1-1; maybe TRBD1 (5 bases). The V end lost 3 bases, the J end lost 3 bases, and 11 bases lay between the germline ends. The CDR3 totals 14 residues. Germline V gives CDR1 SNHLY, CDR2 FYNNEI. The CDR3 sequence is CASSDKGQYTEAFF. The CDR3 coding sequence is TGTGCCAGCAGTGATAAGGGGCAGTACACTGAAGCTTTCTTT.

This chain connects TRBV19 to TRBJ1-1, with TRBD1 as a possible D gene (5 bases). Germline-derived CDR1 and CDR2 are LNHDA and SQIVND (reference sequence). Between the trimmed V and J ends, which lost 3 bases and 2 bases, there was a span of 13 bases. The CDR3 length is 15 residues. DNA for the CDR3: TGTGCCAGTAGTATTTTGCCAGGGATAAACACTGAAGCTTTCTTT. It codes for CASSILPGINTEAFF.